Listed below are T cell receptor beta chains from one sample, sequenced in a study of blood T cell repertoires in COVID-19. The assay was immunoSEQ multiplex PCR, and TCRdb's table has in-frame clones only and misses some. The top ten hold under 3.5% of the sample, which has roughly 120,000 clones, approximately 85% seen once. The sequenced sample was peripheral blood. All receptors come from an elderly woman with COVID-19, enrolled during active disease. Both conserved end residues are part of each CDR3. The D gene is left open where the match is weak. Rows give clone size only sometimes, using once, few, many, or a class for an expanded clone.

d_call j_call clone_size v_call cdr3_length cdr3_nt cdr3_aa
TRBD2 TRBJ2-7 . TRBV11-2 15 TGTGCCAGCAGCCTACTTGGCGGGAGTCCTCTCGAGCAGTACTTC CASSLLGGSPLEQYF
TRBD1 TRBJ1-4 once TRBV28 14 TGTGCCAGCAGGGGGACAGGGAAGAATGAAAAACTGTTTTTT CASRGTGKNEKLFF
TRBD1 TRBJ1-4 . TRBV6-2/TRBV6-3 14 TGTGCCAGCAGTTACATCGGGACAGCTGGAAAACTGTTTTTT CASSYIGTAGKLFF
. TRBJ2-7 . TRBV4-3 14 TGCGCCAGCAGCCAAGTGGCGGGTGTCGACGAGCAGTACTTC CASSQVAGVDEQYF
TRBD2 TRBJ2-1 . TRBV7-2 16 TGTGCCAGCAGCTTAGATGGCGGGAGTCCAACCAATGAGCAGTTCTTC CASSLDGGSPTNEQFF
TRBD1 TRBJ1-6 . TRBV2 12 TGTGCCAGCAGTGTTAACAGGGGTTCCCTCCACTTT CASSVNRGSLHF
. TRBJ2-5 . TRBV2 13 TGTGCCAGCTGTACAGGGCGGATGGAGACCCAGTACTTC CASCTGRMETQYF
TRBD1 TRBJ1-4 . TRBV7-2 14 TGTGCCAGCAGCTTAGCGACAGGGGGTGAAAAACTGTTTTTT CASSLATGGEKLFF
. TRBJ2-2 . TRBV11-3 15 TGTGCCAGCAGCGAACAGGGAGGGTACACCGGGGAGCTGTTTTTT CASSEQGGYTGELFF
. TRBJ1-2 few TRBV28 14 TGTGCCAGCATCTCCGGGGACTTAAACTATGGCTACACCTTC CASISGDLNYGYTF
TRBD2 TRBJ2-1 . TRBV2 17 TGTGCCAGCAGTGAATTGGGACTAGCGGGAGGAGGCAATGAGCAGTTCTTC CASSELGLAGGGNEQFF
TRBD2 TRBJ2-7 . TRBV5-1 14 TGCGCCAGCAGGACTAGCGGGAGTCGCGACGAGCAGTACTTC CASRTSGSRDEQYF
. TRBJ2-1 . TRBV5-1 11 TGCGCCAGCCACGAGTACAATGAGCAGTTCTTC CASHEYNEQFF
. TRBJ1-1 . TRBV11-2 13 TGTGCCAGCAGCTCGCAACCACTCACTGAAGCTTTCTTT CASSSQPLTEAFF
. TRBJ1-6 . TRBV6-1 16 TGTGCCAGCAGTGAAGCCGCGGGGGCGCGGAATTCACCCCTCCACTTT CASSEAAGARNSPLHF
TRBD1 TRBJ1-2 . TRBV7-9 14 TGTGCCAGCAGCTCAAGGACAGGGGCTCACGGCTACACCTTC CASSSRTGAHGYTF
. TRBJ1-1 . TRBV11-2 14 TGTGCCAGCAGCTTGGGTAGGGGAAGCACTGAAGCTTTCTTT CASSLGRGSTEAFF
. TRBJ1-2 . TRBV12-3/TRBV12-4 12 TGTGCCAGCAGTTTGATGGAGGGCGGCTACACCTTC CASSLMEGGYTF
. TRBJ2-1 . TRBV7-9 13 TGTGCCAGCAGCTTACAGGGGACCAATGAGCAGTTCTTC CASSLQGTNEQFF
. TRBJ2-5 few TRBV24-1 15 TGTGCCACCAGTGACCCCGACAGGTACCAAGAGACCCAGTACTTC CATSDPDRYQETQYF
. TRBJ1-6 . TRBV27 14 TGTGCCAGCAGTTTTGGGGAGGGTTCTTCACCCCTCCACTTT CASSFGEGSSPLHF
TRBD1 TRBJ1-2 . TRBV7-9 12 TGTGCCAGCAGCCCCGGGACAGACGCCAACACCTTC CASSPGTDANTF
. TRBJ1-5 . TRBV4-3 15 TGCGCCAGCAGCCAAGAGTACAGGGCGGATCAGCCCCAGCATTTT CASSQEYRADQPQHF
. TRBJ2-1 . TRBV9 13 TGTGCCAGCAGCGTAAATCCCCTCCGTGAGCAGTTCTTC CASSVNPLREQFF
TRBD1 TRBJ2-7 few TRBV7-2 15 TGTGCCAGCAGCTTAGTGTCGGGACAGCCGTACGAGCAGTACTTC CASSLVSGQPYEQYF
TRBD1 TRBJ1-1 . TRBV4-3 15 TGCGCCAGCAGCCAGGTACAGGGGGCCAACACTGAAGCTTTCTTT CASSQVQGANTEAFF
TRBD2 TRBJ2-7 once TRBV7-2 14 TGTGCCAGCAGCTTAAGCGGGAGCTCCTACGAACAGTACTTC CASSLSGSSYEQYF
. TRBJ1-1 . TRBV18 15 TGTGCCAGCTCACCACCGGGCAGAACCAGCACTGAAGCTTTCTTT CASSPPGRTSTEAFF
TRBD1 TRBJ1-2 few TRBV27 15 TGTGCCAGCAGTCTTCGGACAGGGGGCAACTATGGCTACACCTTC CASSLRTGGNYGYTF
. TRBJ1-2 few TRBV28 16 TGTGCCAGCCGCACCGTACATCCGGGAACCCGAGGAGGCTACACCTTC CASRTVHPGTRGGYTF
. TRBJ1-5 . TRBV27 17 TGTGCCAGCAGTTTATTGCCGGCGGCAGATAGCAATCAGCCCCAGCATTTT CASSLLPAADSNQPQHF
TRBD2 TRBJ2-1 . TRBV7-3 16 TGTGCCAGCAGCTTAAGTGCGACTAGCGGGAGGCATGAGCAGTTCTTC CASSLSATSGRHEQFF
TRBD2 TRBJ2-7 . TRBV2 14 TGTGCCAGCAGTGATGGGGGGGTGGCGGACGAGCAGTACTTC CASSDGGVADEQYF
. TRBJ1-4 . TRBV28 15 TGTGCCAGCAGCCCTTACAGGGTAGCGAGAGAAAAACTGTTTTTT CASSPYRVAREKLFF
TRBD2 TRBJ2-7 . TRBV9 16 TGTGCCAGCTCACAGAACGGACTAGCGGGAGTTGGCGAGCAGTACTTC CASSQNGLAGVGEQYF
. TRBJ1-6 . TRBV27 15 TGTGCCAGCAGGGCAGGGGATGCCTATAATTCACCCCTCCACTTT CASRAGDAYNSPLHF
. TRBJ1-5 . TRBV3-1/TRBV3-2 14 TGTGCCAGCAGCCACTTGGACAGCGCGCAGCCCCAGCATTTT CASSHLDSAQPQHF
TRBD1 TRBJ1-1 few TRBV7-3 13 TGTGCCAGCAGCCCTGGACAGGGGACTGAAGCTTTCTTT CASSPGQGTEAFF
TRBD2 TRBJ2-1 . TRBV9 16 TGTGCCAGCAGCGTCGCCGGGACTAGCGGACCTAATGAGCAGTTCTTC CASSVAGTSGPNEQFF
TRBD2 TRBJ2-1 . TRBV6-2/TRBV6-3 17 TGTGCCAGCAGTTACCCTCTCTTAGCGGGGGGGGGCAATGAGCAGTTCTTC CASSYPLLAGGGNEQFF
TRBD1 TRBJ1-5 once TRBV5-1 14 TGCGCCAGCAGCGTGGGACAGGGTCAGCAGCCCCAGCATTTT CASSVGQGQQPQHF
. TRBJ2-7 . TRBV7-9 13 TGTGCCAGCAGTCCTACACAGGGTTACGAGCAGTACTTC CASSPTQGYEQYF
. TRBJ2-1 . TRBV10-3 14 TGTGCCATCAGTGGACAAAGCTCCTACAATGAGCAGTTCTTC CAISGQSSYNEQFF
TRBD2 TRBJ2-7 . TRBV6-5 14 TGTGCCAGCAGTTACCTAGCGGGAGGGTACGAGCAGTACTTC CASSYLAGGYEQYF
. TRBJ2-4 . TRBV27 13 TGTGCCAGCAGTTTACAGGGATGGGGCATTCAGTACTTC CASSLQGWGIQYF
TRBD1 TRBJ1-1 . TRBV3-1/TRBV3-2 15 TGTGCCAGCCGTAGAGGGGGCACCTCGAACACTGAAGCTTTCTTT CASRRGGTSNTEAFF
. TRBJ2-2 few TRBV3-1/TRBV3-2 12 TGTGCCAGCAGCCAAGAACACCGGGGAGCTGTTTTT CASSQEHRGAVF
TRBD2 TRBJ2-3 . TRBV9 16 TGTGCCAGCAGCGTAACTAGCGGGAGGGGCACAGATACGCAGTATTTT CASSVTSGRGTDTQYF
. TRBJ2-5 . TRBV21-1 17 TGTGCCAGCAGCAAATGGGCACTAATAGGGGGTGAAGAGACCCAGTACTTC CASSKWALIGGEETQYF
TRBD1 TRBJ1-4 few TRBV5-4 15 TGTGCCAGCAGCCCAGGGGGCGCAGGGAATGAAAAACTGTTTTTT CASSPGGAGNEKLFF